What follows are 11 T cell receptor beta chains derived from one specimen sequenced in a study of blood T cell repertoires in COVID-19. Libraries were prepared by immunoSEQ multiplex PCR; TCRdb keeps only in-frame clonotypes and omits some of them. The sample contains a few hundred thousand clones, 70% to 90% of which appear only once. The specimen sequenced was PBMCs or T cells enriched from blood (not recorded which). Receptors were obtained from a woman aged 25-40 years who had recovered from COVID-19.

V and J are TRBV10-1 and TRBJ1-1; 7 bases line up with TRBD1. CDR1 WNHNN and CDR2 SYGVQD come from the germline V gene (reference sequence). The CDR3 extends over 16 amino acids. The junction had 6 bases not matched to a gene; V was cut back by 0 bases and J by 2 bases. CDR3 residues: CASSESPTGDNTEAFF. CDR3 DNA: TGCGCCAGCAGTGAGTCCCCCACAGGGGATAACACTGAAGCTTTCTTT.

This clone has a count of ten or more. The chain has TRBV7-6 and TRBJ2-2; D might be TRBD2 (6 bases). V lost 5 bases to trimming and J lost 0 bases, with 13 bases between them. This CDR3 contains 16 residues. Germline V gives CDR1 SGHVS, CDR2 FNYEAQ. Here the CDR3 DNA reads TGTGCCAGCAGCCACCCAGCGGGCGCGAACACCGGGGAGCTGTTTTTT. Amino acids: CASSHPAGANTGELFF.

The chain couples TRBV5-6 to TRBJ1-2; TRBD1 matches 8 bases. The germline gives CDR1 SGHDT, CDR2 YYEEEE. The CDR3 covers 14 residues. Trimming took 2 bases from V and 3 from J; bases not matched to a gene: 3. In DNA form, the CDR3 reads TGTGCCAGCAGCTTAGGACAGGGAGACTATGGCTACACCTTC. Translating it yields CASSLGQGDYGYTF.

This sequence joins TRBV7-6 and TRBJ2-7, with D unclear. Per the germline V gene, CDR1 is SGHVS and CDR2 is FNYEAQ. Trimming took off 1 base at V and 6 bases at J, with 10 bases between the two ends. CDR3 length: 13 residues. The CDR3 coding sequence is TGTGCCAGCAGCTTAGGAGGAGTGGTCGAGCAGTACTTC. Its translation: CASSLGGVVEQYF.

The CDR3 coding sequence is TGTGCCAGCTTTCTTGACAGGGCTAGGGCGGGAAACACCGGGGAGCTGTTTTTT. Translating it yields CASFLDRARAGNTGELFF. This chain links TRBV2 with TRBJ2-2; D is possibly TRBD1 (7 bases). The germline gives CDR1 SNHLY, CDR2 FYNNEI. Trimming left V 8 bases short and J 2 bases short, with 24 bases between. The CDR3 is 18 amino acids.

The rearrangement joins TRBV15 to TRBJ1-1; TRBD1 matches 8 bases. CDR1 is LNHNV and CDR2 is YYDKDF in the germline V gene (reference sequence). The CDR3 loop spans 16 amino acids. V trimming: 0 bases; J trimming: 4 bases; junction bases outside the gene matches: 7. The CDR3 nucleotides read TGTGCCACCAGCAGAGATTTCGACAGGGGCAGCACTGAAGCTTTCTTT. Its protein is CATSRDFDRGSTEAFF.

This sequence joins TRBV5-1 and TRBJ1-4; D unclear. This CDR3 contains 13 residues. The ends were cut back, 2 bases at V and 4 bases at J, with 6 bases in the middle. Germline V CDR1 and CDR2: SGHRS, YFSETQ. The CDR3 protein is CASSFDINEKLFF. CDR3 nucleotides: TGCGCCAGCAGCTTTGACATTAATGAAAAACTGTTTTTT.

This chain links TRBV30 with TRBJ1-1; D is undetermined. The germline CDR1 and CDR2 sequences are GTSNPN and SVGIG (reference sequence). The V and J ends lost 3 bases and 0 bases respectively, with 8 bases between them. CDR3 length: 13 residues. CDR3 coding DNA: TGTGCCTGGAGCCGATACATGAACACTGAAGCTTTCTTT. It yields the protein CAWSRYMNTEAFF. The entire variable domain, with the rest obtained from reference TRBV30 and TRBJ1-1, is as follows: SQTIHQWPATLVQPVGSPLSLECTVEGTSNPNLYWYRQAAGRGLQLLFYSVGIGQISSEVPQNLSASRPQDRQFILSSKKLLLSDSGFYLCAWSRYMNTEAFFGQGTRLTVV.

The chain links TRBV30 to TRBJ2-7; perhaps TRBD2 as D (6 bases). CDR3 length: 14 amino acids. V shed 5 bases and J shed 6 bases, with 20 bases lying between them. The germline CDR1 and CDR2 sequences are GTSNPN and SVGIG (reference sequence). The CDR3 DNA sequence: TGTGCCTGGTGCGGGACGGCCAGCGGACTCGAGCAGTACTTC. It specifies CAWCGTASGLEQYF.

CDR3 residues: CASSGGTGANVLTF. In DNA form, the CDR3 reads TGTGCCAGTAGTGGGGGCACTGGGGCCAACGTCCTGACTTTC. The chain combines TRBV19 with TRBJ2-6; TRBD1 is a possible D gene (6 bases). Trimming left V 5 bases short and J 2 bases short, with 7 bases between. This CDR3 region has 14 residues. CDR1 is LNHDA, CDR2 SQIVND, per germline (reference sequence).

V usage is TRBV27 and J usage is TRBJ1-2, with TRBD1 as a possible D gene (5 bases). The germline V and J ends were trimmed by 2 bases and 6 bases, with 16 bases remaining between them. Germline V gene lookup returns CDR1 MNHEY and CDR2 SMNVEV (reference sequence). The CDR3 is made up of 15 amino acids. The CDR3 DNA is TGTGCCAGCAGTTTAACTTCATCAGGGAGGAATGGCTACACCTTC. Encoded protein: CASSLTSSGRNGYTF.